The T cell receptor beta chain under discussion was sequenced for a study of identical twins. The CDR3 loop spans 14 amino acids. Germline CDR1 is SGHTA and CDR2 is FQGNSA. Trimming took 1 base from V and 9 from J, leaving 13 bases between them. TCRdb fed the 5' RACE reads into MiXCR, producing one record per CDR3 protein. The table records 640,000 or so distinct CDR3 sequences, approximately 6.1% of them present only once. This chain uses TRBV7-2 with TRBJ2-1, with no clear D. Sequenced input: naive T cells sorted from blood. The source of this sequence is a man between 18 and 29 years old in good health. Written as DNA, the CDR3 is TGTGCCAGCAGCTTAGAACTTGGTTGGGGTGAGCAGTTCTTC. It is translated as CASSLELGWGEQFF.